These 7 T cell receptor beta chains share one sample of origin, sequenced in a study of blood T cell repertoires in COVID-19. Method: immunoSEQ multiplex PCR; TCRdb's copy keeps in-frame clones and lacks some. The repertoire holds 250,000 to 400,000 clones, with around 86% as singletons. Input material: peripheral blood. Receptors originate from a middle-aged man with active or convalescent COVID-19.

The chain links TRBV10-3 to TRBJ1-1, with D maybe TRBD1 (5 bases). Per germline, CDR1 ENHRY and CDR2 SYGVKD. There are 14 residues in the CDR3. Between the trimmed V and J ends, which lost 8 bases and 5 bases, there was a span of 18 bases. CDR3 sequence (DNA): TGTGCCATCGGGAAGGAAGGGGCCGGAACTGAAGCTTTCTTT. It translates to CAIGKEGAGTEAFF.

This rearrangement joins TRBV7-2 to TRBJ1-1; the match to TRBD1 covers 10 bases. Germline loops: CDR1 SGHTA, CDR2 FQGNSA. CDR3 size: 14 residues. After removal of 5 bases from V and 7 bases from J, the junction contained 7 bases not matched to a gene. CDR3 sequence reads: CASSPDRGQGEAFF. In nucleotides, the CDR3 is TGTGCCAGCAGCCCTGACAGGGGGCAAGGTGAAGCTTTCTTT. Full variable domain (rest looked up from reference TRBV7-2 and TRBJ1-1): GAGVSQSPSNKVTEKGKDVELRCDPISGHTALYWYRQSLGQGLEFLIYFQGNSAPDKSGLPSDRFSAERTGGSVSTLTIQRTQQEDSAVYLCASSPDRGQGEAFFGQGTRLTVV.

This clone has only one observation. The chain combines TRBV7-2 with TRBJ1-3; D remains ambiguous. CDR1 is SGHTA, CDR2 FQGNSA, per germline. The CDR3 has 13 residues. V was trimmed by 4 bases and J by 0 bases, leaving 4 bases between them. The CDR3 region is CASSSDSGNTIYF. CDR3 coding DNA: TGTGCCAGCAGCTCAGACTCTGGAAACACCATATATTTT. The full variable domain, with the rest looked up from reference TRBV7-2 and TRBJ1-3, is GAGVSQSPSNKVTEKGKDVELRCDPISGHTALYWYRQSLGQGLEFLIYFQGNSAPDKSGLPSDRFSAERTGGSVSTLTIQRTQQEDSAVYLCASSSDSGNTIYFGEGSWLTVV.

This clone was counted between two and nine times. This sequence joins TRBV25-1 and TRBJ1-3; 9 positions match TRBD1. The J segment lost 6 bases and the V segment lost 2 bases, leaving 8 bases of the junction unmatched. The germline V gene has CDR1 MGHDK and CDR2 SYGVNS. CDR3 length: 16 residues. CDR3 coding DNA: TGTGCCAGCAGTGAACTGGGGACAGGGAGGTTAAACACCATATATTTT. As protein: CASSELGTGRLNTIYF.

The V call is TRBV6-6, the J call TRBJ2-7; 9 bases are shared with TRBD1. The CDR3 is made up of 15 amino acids. V was clipped by 5 bases and J by 2 bases; unmatched bases: 7. Germline V gene sequence: CDR1 MNHNY, CDR2 SVGAGI (reference sequence). For the CDR3, the DNA is TGTGCCAGCAGTGACCCCGGGACAGGGACCTACGAGCAGTACTTC. This gives the protein CASSDPGTGTYEQYF.

The chain is built from TRBV28 and TRBJ1-1; D possibly corresponds to TRBD1 (5 bases). Between the trimmed V and J ends, which lost 2 bases and 14 bases, there was a span of 12 bases. The germline CDR1 and CDR2 sequences are MDHEN and SYDVKM. The CDR3 is made up of 11 amino acids. As DNA, the CDR3 is TGTGCCAGCAGTTTACGGGGGGTATCCTTCTTT. It is translated as CASSLRGVSFF.

V usage is TRBV6-5 and J usage is TRBJ1-2; D remains ambiguous. Germline V gives CDR1 MNHEY, CDR2 SVGAGI. The CDR3 has 13 residues. V was shortened by 6 bases and J by 1 base, with 9 bases between the two germline ends. The CDR3 nucleotides read TGTGCCAGCAGATTTGTAGATAACTATGGCTACACCTTC. Residues: CASRFVDNYGYTF.